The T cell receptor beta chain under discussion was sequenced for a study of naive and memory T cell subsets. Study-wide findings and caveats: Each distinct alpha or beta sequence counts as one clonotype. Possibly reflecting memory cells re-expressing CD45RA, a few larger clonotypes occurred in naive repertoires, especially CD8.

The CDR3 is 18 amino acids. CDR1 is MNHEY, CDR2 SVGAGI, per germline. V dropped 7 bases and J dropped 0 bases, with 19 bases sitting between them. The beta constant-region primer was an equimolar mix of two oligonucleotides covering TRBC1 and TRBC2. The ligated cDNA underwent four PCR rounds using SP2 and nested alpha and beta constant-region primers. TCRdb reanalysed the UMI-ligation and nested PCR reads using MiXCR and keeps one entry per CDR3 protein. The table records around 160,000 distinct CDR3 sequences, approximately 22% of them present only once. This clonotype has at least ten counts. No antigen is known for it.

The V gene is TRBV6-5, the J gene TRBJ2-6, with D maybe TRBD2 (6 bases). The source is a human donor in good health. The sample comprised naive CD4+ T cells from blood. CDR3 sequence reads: CASTMRGGLSSGANVLTF. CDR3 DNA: TGTGCCAGCACCATGAGGGGAGGACTAAGCTCTGGGGCCAACGTCCTGACTTTC.